These T cell receptor beta chains were read from a single sample in a study of CD8 T cells in Susac syndrome. TCRdb passed the immunoSEQ multiplex PCR reads through MiXCR, listing each CDR3 protein once. The sample gives tens of thousands of distinct CDR3 sequences, about 91% of which show up once; just over 0.5% is in the top ten. The sequencing input was CD8+ T cells from PBMCs. The receptors shown here come from a human donor with multiple sclerosis. The CDR3 runs from the conserved cysteine through the conserved F or W. D genes are given only for firm matches.

TRBV20-1	NA	TRBJ2-2	CSAREPGHYTGELFF
TRBV7-9	NA	TRBJ1-1	CASSLAPGVNTEAFF
TRBV9	TRBD1	TRBJ2-5	CASSPRVGGLETQHF
TRBV6-2/TRBV6-3	NA	TRBJ2-1	CASSYHGTHQFF
TRBV6-2/TRBV6-3	TRBD2	TRBJ2-3	CASSHLAGALSTDTQYF
TRBV29-1	NA	TRBJ2-7	CSVGSSYEQYF
TRBV6-5	NA	TRBJ2-6	CATTIGGAGANVLTF
TRBV19	NA	TRBJ2-5	CASSRGWVTQETQYF
TRBV7-3	NA	TRBJ2-1	CASSLSGATGGFYEQFF
TRBV30	NA	TRBJ1-3	CAWSAPDLRGNTIYF
TRBV28	NA	TRBJ1-5	CASRNREGSNQPQHF
TRBV5-1	NA	TRBJ2-1	CASSSPPRGNEQFF
TRBV12-3/TRBV12-4	NA	TRBJ2-7	CASSLGQNYEQYF
TRBV2	NA	TRBJ2-7	CASTPRGNEQYF